The 27 T cell receptor beta chains given below trace back to one sample, sequenced in a study of post-analysis software for immune sequencing data. General study results and limits: Elevated frequency relative to controls characterized several TRBV segments in patients, TRBV5-6, TRBV5-1 and TRBV20-1 among them.

Their cognate antigens are unknown. Unique molecular identifiers had been added to the TCR beta cDNA libraries. Each CDR3 protein gets one entry after TCRdb re-called the PCR reads with MiXCR. This sample has about 770,000 distinct CDR3 sequences, with 46% found just once. Sequences were obtained from blood. Source of these receptors: a girl aged 5-17 years with multiple sclerosis.

This clonotype was observed a few times. V and J are TRBV11-2 and TRBJ2-7; D is possibly TRBD1 or TRBD2 (5 bases each). Deletions cut 3 bases from V and 0 bases from J, with 18 bases between. The CDR3 contains 17 residues. Germline V lookup: CDR1 SGHAT, CDR2 FQNNGV. For the CDR3, the DNA is TGTGCCAGCAGCTTTGGGGGTTTGGGGAGTTACTCCTACGAGCAGTACTTC. Its protein product is CASSFGGLGSYSYEQYF.

This clonotype was seen a handful of times. This chain links TRBV10-3 with TRBJ2-3, with D possibly matching TRBD1 (5 bases). The CDR3 contains 15 residues. Germline CDR1 and CDR2: ENHRY and SYGVKD. Trimming cost V 7 bases and J 3 bases, with 17 bases left between them. CDR3 coding DNA: TGTGCCATCATGGACCCCGGCAAGGGGACAGATACGCAGTATTTT. It specifies CAIMDPGKGTDTQYF.

The genes are TRBV5-1 and TRBJ1-2, with D possibly being TRBD1 (6 bases). The CDR3 spans 14 residues. The V and J ends lost 4 bases and 6 bases respectively, with 16 bases between them. Germline CDR1 reads SGHRS; CDR2 reads YFSETQ. The CDR3 DNA sequence: TGCGCCAGCAGCGTCGGGGGCATCGGTGATGGCTACACCTTC. Residues: CASSVGGIGDGYTF.

This clonotype appeared a single time. The chain has TRBV7-9 and TRBJ2-1; TRBD2 matches at 9 bases. With V trimmed by 5 bases and J by 1 base, 6 bases remained unmatched. Germline CDR1 SEHNR, CDR2 FQNEAQ (reference sequence). The CDR3 sequence is 16 residues long. The CDR3 DNA reads as TGTGCCAGCAGCACCCCCCTAGCGGGATCCTACAATGAGCAGTTCTTC. Protein: CASSTPLAGSYNEQFF. The full variable domain, with the rest looked up from reference TRBV7-9 and TRBJ2-1, is DTGVSQNPRHKITKRGQNVTFRCDPISEHNRLYWYRQTLGQGPEFLTYFQNEAQLEKSRLLSDRFSAERPKGSFSTLEIQRTEQGDSAMYLCASSTPLAGSYNEQFFGPGTRLTVL.

This chain connects TRBV5-6 to TRBJ1-1; 7 bases match TRBD1. Germline assignment: CDR1 SGHDT and CDR2 YYEEEE. Trimming took 5 bases from V and 3 from J; bases not matched to a gene: 7. The CDR3 spans 14 residues. The DNA of the CDR3 is TGTGCCAGCAGGGCCGGGGACAGCTACACTGAAGCTTTCTTT. This codes for CASRAGDSYTEAFF.

V usage is TRBV5-1 and J usage is TRBJ2-1, with TRBD2 as a possible D gene (6 bases). The germline V and J ends were trimmed by 0 bases and 7 bases, with 17 bases remaining between them. CDR3 length: 16 residues. CDR1 is SGHRS, CDR2 YFSETQ, per germline. The CDR3 region is CASSLVVSSSGNEQFF. For the CDR3, the DNA is TGCGCCAGCAGCTTGGTGGTTAGCTCAAGCGGGAATGAGCAGTTCTTC. Combining the CDR3 with reference TRBV5-1 and TRBJ2-1 gives the whole variable domain KAGVTQTPRYLIKTRGQQVTLSCSPISGHRSVSWYQQTPGQGLQFLFEYFSETQRNKGNFPGRFSGRQFSNSRSEMNVSTLELGDSALYLCASSLVVSSSGNEQFFGPGTRLTVL.

This clonotype has a handful of counts. V usage is TRBV11-2 and J usage is TRBJ1-2; 7 positions match TRBD1. This CDR3 has 14 amino acids. The V and J ends lost 5 bases and 4 bases, in that order; junction bases with no gene match: 7. Germline V gene data show CDR1 as SGHAT and CDR2 as FQNNGV. In nucleotides, the CDR3 is TGTGCCAGCAGCCAGGGGGGCGGGAGCTATGGCTACACCTTC. It encodes CASSQGGGSYGYTF.

The chain has TRBV4-2 and TRBJ2-5, with 12 bases that match TRBD2. The length of the CDR3 is 15 residues. The germline V gene has CDR1 LGHNA and CDR2 YNFKEQ. The trim removed 5 bases at V and 2 bases at J, leaving 3 bases unmatched. CDR3 DNA: TGTGCCAGCAGCACGGGACTAGCGGGTCAAGAGACCCAGTACTTC. Its translation: CASSTGLAGQETQYF.

The V and J genes are TRBV6-5 and TRBJ2-1; 7 bases are a match to TRBD1. The germline V gene encodes CDR1 MNHEY and CDR2 SVGAGI. Trimming cost V 6 bases and J 2 bases; bases outside gene matches: 7. The CDR3 extends over 15 amino acids. This CDR3 is CASRQTGSPYNEQFF. The CDR3, as DNA: TGTGCCAGCAGGCAGACAGGGTCCCCCTACAATGAGCAGTTCTTC.

The chain recombines TRBV5-1 with TRBJ1-4; no definite D call. Trimming left V 5 bases short and J 2 bases short, with 10 bases between. Germline assignment: CDR1 SGHRS and CDR2 YFSETQ. This CDR3 is 14 amino acids long. CDR3 DNA: TGCGCCAGCAGACCGGTGCCCACTAATGAAAAACTGTTTTTT. Translated: CASRPVPTNEKLFF.

The chain carries TRBV12-3 or TRBV12-4 and TRBJ1-1; 11 bases agree with TRBD1. This CDR3 is built from 16 residues. After removal of 5 bases from V and 0 bases from J, the junction contained 5 bases not matched to a gene. CDR3 residues: CASSKGQGVLNTEAFF. The CDR3 nucleotides read TGTGCCAGCAGTAAGGGACAGGGGGTACTGAACACTGAAGCTTTCTTT.

This chain connects TRBV7-9 to TRBJ2-1; 7 bases agree with TRBD1. Unmatched junction bases numbered 13, after V lost 8 bases and J lost 6 bases. Germline V gives CDR1 SEHNR, CDR2 FQNEAQ (reference sequence). CDR3 length: 15 residues. The CDR3 protein is CASGSGGRLPNEQFF. The CDR3 region has the DNA TGTGCCAGCGGCTCAGGGGGAAGGCTACCCAATGAGCAGTTCTTC.

Worth noting for this clonotype: A read error may produce the germline difference seen at one junction end. The rearrangement joins TRBV6-5 to TRBJ2-3; D not certain. This CDR3 spans 14 amino acids. Germline values: CDR1 MNHEY, CDR2 SVGAGI. The CDR3 spells CAGSYSSGTDTQYF. The CDR3 DNA sequence: TGTGCCGGCAGTTACTCTTCAGGAACAGATACGCAGTATTTT.

The chain combines TRBV6-1 with TRBJ1-1; D is unresolved. Trimming left V 5 bases short and J 5 bases short, with 15 bases between. The CDR3 has 14 residues. Germline lookup yields CDR1 MNHNS and CDR2 SASEGT. CDR3 region: CASSHGVGETEAFF. Here the CDR3 DNA reads TGTGCCAGCAGTCACGGGGTGGGCGAGACTGAAGCTTTCTTT.

V gene TRBV7-9 combines with J gene TRBJ2-7, with a weak D call TRBD1 (6 bases). Germline V gene lookup returns CDR1 SEHNR and CDR2 FQNEAQ (reference sequence). This CDR3 contains 14 residues. The V gene lost 3 bases and the J gene lost 4 bases, with 13 bases spanning the gap. The CDR3 sequence: CASSFLDSRYEQYF. CDR3 DNA: TGTGCCAGCAGCTTCCTGGACAGCCGTTACGAGCAGTACTTC.

This clonotype was recorded a few times. The chain is built from TRBV6-1 and TRBJ2-1; TRBD2 matches 12 bases. The CDR3 sequence is 14 residues long. Trimming removed 6 bases from V and 7 bases from J; junction bases left unmatched: 4. The germline V gene has CDR1 MNHNS and CDR2 SASEGT. In nucleotides, the CDR3 is TGTGCCAGCAGGGCACTAGCGGGAGGAAATGAGCAGTTCTTC. The encoded protein is CASRALAGGNEQFF.

The rearrangement uses TRBV27 and TRBJ2-7, with 7 bases fitting TRBD2. With 5 bases clipped from V and 0 bases from J, the junction kept 10 bases outside the gene matches. The CDR3 spans 16 residues. Germline CDR1 is MNHEY and CDR2 is SMNVEV (reference sequence). The CDR3 reads CASSPLGRGSSYEQYF. The CDR3 DNA is TGTGCCAGCAGTCCCCTGGGGCGGGGGAGCTCCTACGAGCAGTACTTC.

This chain links TRBV6-2 or TRBV6-3 with TRBJ2-1; D is ambiguous. This CDR3 is built from 12 residues. In germline, CDR1 is MNHEY, CDR2 SVGEGT. V lost 4 bases, J lost 9 bases, and 10 bases lay in between. Written as DNA, the CDR3 is TGTGCCAGCAGTTCTATGCATAGTGAGCAGTTCTTC. Protein: CASSSMHSEQFF.

The chain recombines TRBV7-9 with TRBJ2-3, with D maybe TRBD1 (6 bases). This CDR3 is 13 amino acids long. The germline gives CDR1 SEHNR, CDR2 FQNEAQ (reference sequence). The V end lost 8 bases, the J end lost 6 bases, and 15 bases lay between the germline ends. The CDR3 DNA is TGTGCCAGCGCGAGACAGGCCCAGGATACGCAGTATTTT. It codes for CASARQAQDTQYF.

CDR3 sequence reads: CASSFGTETPKLFF. The CDR3 nucleotides read TGTGCCAGCAGTTTTGGGACGGAAACCCCAAAACTGTTTTTT. The chain combines TRBV6-5 with TRBJ1-4, with a possible D match to TRBD1 (5 bases). The CDR3 has 14 amino acids. V dropped 4 bases and J dropped 10 bases, with 16 bases sitting between them. CDR1 is MNHEY, CDR2 SVGAGI, per germline.

The chain has TRBV9 and TRBJ2-7; weak D call: TRBD2 (5 bases). Germline V gene data show CDR1 as SGDLS and CDR2 as YYNGEE. CDR3 length: 15 residues. V lost 0 bases and J lost 0, with 10 bases in between. CDR3 loop: CASSVGAGLSYEQYF. CDR3 nucleotides: TGTGCCAGCAGCGTAGGGGCAGGACTCTCCTACGAGCAGTACTTC.

CDR3 region: CATSRSREGNEQFF. In DNA form, the CDR3 reads TGTGCCACCAGTCGGAGCCGGGAGGGCAATGAGCAGTTCTTC. The V call is TRBV24-1, the J call TRBJ2-1; 8 bases align to TRBD2. Germline V gene sequence: CDR1 KGHDR, CDR2 SFDVKD. CDR3 length: 14 amino acids. V lost 6 bases to trimming and J lost 6 bases; unmatched junction nucleotides: 6.

This clonotype was seen more than once but under ten times. This rearrangement joins TRBV19 to TRBJ2-1; 13 nucleotides line up with TRBD2. With V trimmed by 8 bases and J by 9 bases, 4 bases remained unmatched. Germline lookup yields CDR1 LNHDA and CDR2 SQIVND (reference sequence). The CDR3 is made up of 13 amino acids. The CDR3 DNA sequence: TGTGCCAGTGGACTAGCGGGAGACCGTGAGCAGTTCTTC. Translating gives CASGLAGDREQFF.

The chain is built from TRBV7-2 and TRBJ1-5, with D unresolved. The CDR3 length is 14 residues. Trimming removed 0 bases from V and 6 bases from J, with 9 bases in between. The germline gives CDR1 SGHTA, CDR2 FQGNSA. As DNA, the CDR3 is TGTGCCAGCAGCTTAGCGGGGAATGGTCAGCCCCAGCATTTT. Amino acid sequence: CASSLAGNGQPQHF.

The chain combines TRBV25-1 with TRBJ2-7; 7 bases are a match to TRBD2. Germline V gene sequence: CDR1 MGHDK, CDR2 SYGVNS. The CDR3 loop spans 12 amino acids. V was pared by 8 bases and J by 7 bases, with 8 bases of the junction left unmatched. The CDR3 reads CASGGSIGEQYF. The CDR3, as DNA: TGTGCCAGCGGCGGGAGCATCGGTGAGCAGTACTTC.

V gene TRBV29-1 combines with J gene TRBJ2-1, with D hard to call. The CDR3 extends over 12 amino acids. Germline lookup yields CDR1 SQVTM and CDR2 ANQGSEA. Trimming left V 6 bases short and J 4 bases short, with 10 bases between. DNA of the CDR3: TGCAGCGTGCTCGGAATATACAATGAGCAGTTCTTC. Amino acid sequence: CSVLGIYNEQFF.

In this sample, this clonotype turned up once. The J gene is TRBJ2-5, the V gene TRBV5-1, with 11 bases that match TRBD2. The V segment lost 1 base and the J segment 2 bases; nucleotides outside the gene matches: 10. Germline CDR1 and CDR2: SGHRS and YFSETQ. This CDR3 is built from 18 residues. In nucleotides, the CDR3 is TGCGCCAGCAGCTTGCCCCCGGGACTAGCGGCACCGCAAGAGACCCAGTACTTC. Its translation: CASSLPPGLAAPQETQYF.